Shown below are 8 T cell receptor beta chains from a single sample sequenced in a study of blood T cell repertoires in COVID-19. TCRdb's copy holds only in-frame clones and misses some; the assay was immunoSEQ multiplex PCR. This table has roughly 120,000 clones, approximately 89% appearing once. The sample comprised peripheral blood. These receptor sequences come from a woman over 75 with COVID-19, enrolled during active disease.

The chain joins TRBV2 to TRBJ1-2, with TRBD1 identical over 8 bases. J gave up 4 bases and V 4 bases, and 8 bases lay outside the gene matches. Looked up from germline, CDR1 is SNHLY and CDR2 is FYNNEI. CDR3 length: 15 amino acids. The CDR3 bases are TGTGCCAGCAGTGCGGGACAGGTCCAACTCTATGGCTACACCTTC. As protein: CASSAGQVQLYGYTF.

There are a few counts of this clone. The CDR3: CAISPGQGNTIYF. CDR3 sequence (DNA): TGTGCCATCAGTCCGGGACAGGGAAACACCATATATTTT. This sequence joins TRBV10-3 and TRBJ1-3; 7 nucleotides match TRBD1. Germline values: CDR1 ENHRY, CDR2 SYGVKD. This CDR3 comprises 13 residues. The V segment lost 5 bases and the J segment 4 bases; nucleotides outside the gene matches: 2.

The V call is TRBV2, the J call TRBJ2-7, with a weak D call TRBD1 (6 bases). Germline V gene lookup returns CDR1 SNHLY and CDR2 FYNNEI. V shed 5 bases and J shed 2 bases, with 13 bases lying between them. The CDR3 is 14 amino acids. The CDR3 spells CASSQDRETYEQYF. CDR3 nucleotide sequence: TGTGCCAGCAGTCAGGACAGAGAAACCTACGAGCAGTACTTC.

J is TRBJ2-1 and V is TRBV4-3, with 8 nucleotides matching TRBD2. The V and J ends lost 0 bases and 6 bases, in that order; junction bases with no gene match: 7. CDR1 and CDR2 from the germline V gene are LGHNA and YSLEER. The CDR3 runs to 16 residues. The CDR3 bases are TGCGCCAGCAGCCAAGATTCGAGCGGGAGTCGCAATGAGCAGTTCTTC. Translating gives CASSQDSSGSRNEQFF.

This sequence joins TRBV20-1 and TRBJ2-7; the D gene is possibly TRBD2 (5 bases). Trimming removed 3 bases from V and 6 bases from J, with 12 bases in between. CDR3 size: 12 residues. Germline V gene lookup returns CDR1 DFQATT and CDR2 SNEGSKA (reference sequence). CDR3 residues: CSASRDYREQYF. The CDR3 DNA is TGCAGTGCTAGTCGTGACTACCGCGAGCAGTACTTC.

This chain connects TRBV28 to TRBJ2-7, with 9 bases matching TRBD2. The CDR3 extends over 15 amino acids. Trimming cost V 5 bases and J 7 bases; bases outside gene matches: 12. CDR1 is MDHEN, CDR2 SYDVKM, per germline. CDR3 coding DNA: TGTGCCAGCAGTGGAGCGGGAGGAGGGGTGGGGGAGCAGTACTTC. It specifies CASSGAGGGVGEQYF.

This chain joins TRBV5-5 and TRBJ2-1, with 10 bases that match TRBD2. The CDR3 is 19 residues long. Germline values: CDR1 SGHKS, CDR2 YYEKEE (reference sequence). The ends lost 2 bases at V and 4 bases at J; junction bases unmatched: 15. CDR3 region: CASSFSTPIAGGRYNEQFF. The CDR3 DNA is TGTGCCAGCAGCTTTTCGACGCCCATAGCGGGAGGAAGATACAATGAGCAGTTCTTC.

This CDR3 is CSVMAGARGSTDTQYF. As DNA, the CDR3 is TGCAGCGTTATGGCGGGAGCAAGGGGTAGCACAGATACGCAGTATTTT. The genes are TRBV29-1 and TRBJ2-3, with 7 bases that match TRBD2. CDR1 and CDR2 (germline): SQVTM, ANQGSEA. Losses at the gene ends were 5 bases for V and 0 bases for J; bases not matched to a gene: 11. This CDR3 region has 16 residues.